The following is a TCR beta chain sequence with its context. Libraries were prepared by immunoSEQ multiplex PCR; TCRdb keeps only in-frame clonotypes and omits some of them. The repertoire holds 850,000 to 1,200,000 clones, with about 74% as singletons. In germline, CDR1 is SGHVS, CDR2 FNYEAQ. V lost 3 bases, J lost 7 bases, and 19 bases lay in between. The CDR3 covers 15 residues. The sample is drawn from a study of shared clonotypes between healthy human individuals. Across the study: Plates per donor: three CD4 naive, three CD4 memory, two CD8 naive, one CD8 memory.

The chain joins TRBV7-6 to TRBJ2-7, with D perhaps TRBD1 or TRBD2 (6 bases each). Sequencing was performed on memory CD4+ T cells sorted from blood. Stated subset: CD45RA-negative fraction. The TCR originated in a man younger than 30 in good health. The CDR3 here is CASSLAAGQKAEQYF. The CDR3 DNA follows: TGTGCCAGCAGCTTGGCCGCGGGACAAAAGGCTGAGCAGTACTTC.